These 16 T cell receptor beta chains came from one sample sequenced in a study of shared clonotypes between healthy human individuals. Sequencing used immunoSEQ multiplex PCR; TCRdb keeps in-frame clones, though not all of them. The sample shows 2 million to 2.5 million clones, 92% of them seen only once. Specimen: naive CD4+ T cells from PBMCs. Noted subset: CD45RA+ positively selected. The receptors here all came from a man younger than 30 in good health. Some clones in this sample may be carry-over from other donors' samples.

This chain links TRBV10-3 with TRBJ2-1, with TRBD2 matching 11 bases. V shed 3 bases, J shed 7 bases, and the junction held 2 bases outside the gene matches. The germline CDR1 and CDR2 sequences are ENHRY and SYGVKD. The CDR3 sequence is 14 residues long. CDR3 DNA: TGTGCCATCAGTGAACGACTAGCGGGAAATGAGCAGTTCTTC. As protein: CAISERLAGNEQFF.

The chain has TRBV5-1 and TRBJ1-2; 8 bases fit TRBD1. J lost 4 bases, V lost 3 bases, and 8 bases had no gene match. The CDR3 spans 15 residues. Germline V lookup: CDR1 SGHRS, CDR2 YFSETQ. This chain's CDR3 is CASSSGQVGTYGYTF. The CDR3 DNA is TGCGCCAGCAGCTCGGGACAGGTGGGGACCTATGGCTACACCTTC.

This chain uses TRBV25-1 with TRBJ1-1; TRBD1 matches 8 bases. The CDR3 has 15 amino acids. Losses at the gene ends were 3 bases for V and 5 bases for J; bases not matched to a gene: 8. Germline values: CDR1 MGHDK, CDR2 SYGVNS. CDR3 DNA sequence: TGTGCCAGCAGTGAGGCAGGGGGCGCGTGGACTGAAGCTTTCTTT. Translating gives CASSEAGGAWTEAFF.

The genes are TRBV7-3 and TRBJ1-1, with TRBD1 identical over 7 bases. Germline V gene data show CDR1 as SGHTA and CDR2 as FQGTGA. V was pared by 2 bases and J by 4 bases, with 7 bases of the junction left unmatched. This CDR3 has 15 amino acids. The CDR3 sequence: CASSLLPGGGTEAFF. CDR3 nucleotides: TGTGCCAGCAGCTTATTGCCAGGGGGTGGCACTGAAGCTTTCTTT.

This chain links TRBV5-4 with TRBJ2-1, with 8 bases matching TRBD2. The CDR3 spans 13 residues. Per the germline V gene, CDR1 is SGHNT and CDR2 is YYREEE (reference sequence). The V segment lost 5 bases and the J segment 8 bases; nucleotides outside the gene matches: 6. The CDR3, as DNA: TGTGCCAGCAGATCGGGGGGGAGCGATGAGCAGTTCTTC. This sequence encodes CASRSGGSDEQFF.

The CDR3 DNA is TGCGCCAGCAGAGGCTGGGACAGGGGTAGCACTGAAGCTTTCTTT. Amino acid sequence: CASRGWDRGSTEAFF. This sequence joins TRBV10-2 and TRBJ1-1, with TRBD1 identical over 10 bases. Germline loops: CDR1 WSHSY, CDR2 SAAADI. The V segment lost 6 bases and the J segment 4 bases; nucleotides outside the gene matches: 8. The CDR3 loop spans 15 amino acids.

The CDR3 sequence: CASSMPGNNSPLHF. The CDR3 DNA reads as TGTGCCAGCAGCATGCCGGGGAATAATTCACCCCTCCACTTT. The chain joins TRBV28 to TRBJ1-6; D is uncertain. The germline V gene has CDR1 MDHEN and CDR2 SYDVKM. The CDR3 runs 14 residues. V lost 6 bases to trimming and J lost 5 bases, with 11 bases between them.

The chain couples TRBV2 to TRBJ2-5; D is ambiguous. Trimming cost V 10 bases and J 1 base, with 13 bases left between them. Germline CDR1 SNHLY, CDR2 FYNNEI. The CDR3 contains 13 residues. CDR3 residues: CATQLVIQETQYF. As DNA, the CDR3 is TGTGCCACCCAGCTTGTTATCCAAGAGACCCAGTACTTC.

This chain connects TRBV11-2 to TRBJ1-5; TRBD1 is a possible D gene (5 bases). V was clipped by 5 bases and J by 5 bases, with 25 bases between them. Germline CDR1 SGHAT, CDR2 FQNNGV. The CDR3 extends over 18 amino acids. CDR3 coding DNA: TGTGCCAGCAGCGAAGGACCGGGACCCCTTTTGTTCGATCAGCCCCAGCATTTT. Its translation is CASSEGPGPLLFDQPQHF.

This clone was detected only once. The V and J genes are TRBV21-1 and TRBJ1-2. TRBV21-1 constitutes a pseudogene. The CDR3 is made up of 17 amino acids. The CDR3 sequence: CASSKARGRGQDYGYTF. The CDR3 bases are TGTGCCAGCAGCAAAGCGCGGGGGAGGGGGCAGGACTATGGCTACACCTTC.

The rearrangement links TRBV5-5 to TRBJ2-7, with D unresolved. Germline V lookup: CDR1 SGHKS, CDR2 YYEKEE (reference sequence). There are 12 residues in the CDR3. The V gene lost 0 bases and the J gene lost 3 bases, with 4 bases spanning the gap. CDR3 protein: CASSLDRYEQYF. CDR3 DNA: TGTGCCAGCAGCTTGGACCGCTACGAGCAGTACTTC.

The rearrangement joins TRBV2 to TRBJ2-1, with D possibly being TRBD1 (6 bases). CDR3 length equals 16 residues. Germline CDR1 is SNHLY and CDR2 is FYNNEI. V lost 5 bases and J 4 bases, leaving 18 bases between the germline ends. The CDR3 nucleotides read TGTGCCAGCAGTCCGTTGACAGGACCCCCTTACAATGAGCAGTTCTTC. Residues: CASSPLTGPPYNEQFF.

This clone was observed a few times. This chain joins TRBV2 and TRBJ2-3; TRBD2 agrees at 9 bases. The CDR3 length is 16 residues. Germline lookup yields CDR1 SNHLY and CDR2 FYNNEI. After removal of 6 bases from V and 3 bases from J, the junction contained 10 bases not matched to a gene. This CDR3 is CASRAEVAGETDTQYF. The CDR3 DNA sequence: TGTGCCAGCAGAGCGGAGGTAGCGGGAGAAACAGATACGCAGTATTTT.

This rearrangement joins TRBV7-9 to TRBJ1-6; no clear D gene. The germline V gene has CDR1 SEHNR and CDR2 FQNEAQ (reference sequence). V lost 8 bases to trimming and J lost 6 bases, with 14 bases between them. The CDR3 contains 14 residues. Written as DNA, the CDR3 is TGTGCCAGCGCGGTGGAGGTCCGTAATTCACCCCTCCACTTT. It codes for CASAVEVRNSPLHF.

This chain uses TRBV28 with TRBJ2-7, with 16 bases identical to TRBD2. The germline V gene encodes CDR1 MDHEN and CDR2 SYDVKM. The CDR3 extends over 23 amino acids. After removal of 2 bases from V and 2 bases from J, the junction contained 21 bases not matched to a gene. CDR3 amino acids: CASSLMDINWGLAGGPETYEQYF. The CDR3, as DNA: TGTGCCAGCAGTTTAATGGACATTAATTGGGGACTAGCGGGAGGGCCCGAAACCTACGAGCAGTACTTC.

V gene TRBV6-6 combines with J gene TRBJ2-7, with D hard to call. Germline V gene data show CDR1 as MNHNY and CDR2 as SVGAGI (reference sequence). This CDR3 spans 13 amino acids. The V and J ends lost 4 bases and 1 base respectively, with 8 bases between them. The CDR3 nucleotides are TGTGCCAGCAGTTTACGATGGTCCTACGAGCAGTACTTC. It codes for CASSLRWSYEQYF.